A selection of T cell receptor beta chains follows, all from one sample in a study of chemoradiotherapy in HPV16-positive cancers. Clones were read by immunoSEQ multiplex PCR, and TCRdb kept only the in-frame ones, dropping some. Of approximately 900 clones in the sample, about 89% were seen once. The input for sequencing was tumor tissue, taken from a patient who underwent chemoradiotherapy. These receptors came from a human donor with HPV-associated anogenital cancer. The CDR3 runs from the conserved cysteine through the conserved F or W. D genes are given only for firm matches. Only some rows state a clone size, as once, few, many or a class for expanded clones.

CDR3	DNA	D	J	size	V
CASSFVMGQGNTGELFF	TGCGCCAGCAGCTTTGTCATGGGACAGGGTAACACCGGGGAGCTGTTTTTT	TRBD1	TRBJ2-2	.	TRBV5-1
CSVWAGRYNEQFF	TGCAGCGTTTGGGCGGGACGATACAATGAGCAGTTCTTC	.	TRBJ2-1	.	TRBV29-1
CASSSYGGRGNEKLFF	TGTGCCAGCAGCTCCTACGGTGGCAGGGGAAATGAAAAACTGTTTTTT	.	TRBJ1-4	.	TRBV7-9
CASSPSGGNQPQHF	TGTGCCAGCTCACCATCAGGGGGCAATCAGCCCCAGCATTTT	.	TRBJ1-5	.	TRBV18
CASSATSGRALYEQYF	TGTGCCAGCAGCGCCACTAGCGGGAGGGCCCTCTACGAGCAGTACTTC	TRBD2	TRBJ2-7	.	TRBV7-2
CASSPPLAGAPPGANVLTF	TGTGCCAGCTCACCACCGCTGGCGGGAGCCCCCCCTGGGGCCAACGTCCTGACTTTC	TRBD2	TRBJ2-6	.	TRBV18
CASSVAFGVNEQFF	TGTGCCAGTAGTGTAGCCTTTGGGGTCAATGAGCAGTTCTTC	.	TRBJ2-1	few	TRBV19
CAISQSPGEANYGYTF	TGTGCCATCAGTCAGTCCCCTGGGGAAGCTAACTATGGCTACACCTTC	.	TRBJ1-2	.	TRBV10-3
CASSQGLAEGNEQFF	TGTGCCAGCAGTCAGGGACTAGCGGAGGGGAATGAGCAGTTCTTC	TRBD2	TRBJ2-1	once	TRBV6-5
CASKIREGNQPQHF	TGTGCCAGTAAGATCCGAGAAGGCAATCAGCCCCAGCATTTT	.	TRBJ1-5	.	TRBV19
CASSVTNGGTEAFF	TGTGCCAGCAGCGTAACGAATGGTGGCACTGAAGCTTTCTTT	.	TRBJ1-1	few	TRBV9
CASSFLDGSSYEQYF	TGCGCCAGCAGCTTTTTGGACGGGAGCTCCTACGAGCAGTACTTC	.	TRBJ2-7	.	TRBV5-1
CASSSTGRGEKLFF	TGTGCCAGCAGTTCGACAGGGAGGGGTGAAAAACTGTTTTTT	TRBD1	TRBJ1-4	.	TRBV28
CAWGTQTNTEAFF	TGTGCCTGGGGCACCCAGACGAACACTGAAGCTTTCTTT	.	TRBJ1-1	.	TRBV30
CATSSGDRRFNEKLFF	TGTGCCACCAGCAGCGGTGACAGGCGTTTTAATGAAAAACTGTTTTTT	.	TRBJ1-4	.	TRBV15
CASSLYSAEAFF	TGTGCCAGCAGTTTATATTCAGCCGAAGCTTTCTTT	.	TRBJ1-1	.	TRBV28
CASSGRYQETQYF	TGTGCCAGCAGTGGGAGGTACCAAGAGACCCAGTACTTC	.	TRBJ2-5	.	TRBV2
CASSPVTGGDGYTF	TGCGCCAGCAGCCCAGTCACAGGGGGCGATGGCTACACCTTC	TRBD1	TRBJ1-2	.	TRBV4-1
CASSLDRTNYGYTF	TGTGCCAGCAGCTTGGACAGGACTAACTATGGCTACACCTTC	.	TRBJ1-2	.	TRBV5-4
CAWSRGQGLEAFF	TGTGCCTGGAGCAGGGGACAGGGTCTTGAAGCTTTCTTT	TRBD1	TRBJ1-1	.	TRBV30
CASSTGRGYEQYF	TGCGCCAGCAGCACCGGACGGGGCTACGAGCAGTACTTC	.	TRBJ2-7	.	TRBV5-1
CASSQDPDGVREQYF	TGCGCCAGCAGCCAAGATCCCGATGGGGTGCGGGAGCAGTACTTC	.	TRBJ2-7	.	TRBV4-1
CASSPWTGGSYEQYF	TGTGCCAGCAGCCCGTGGACAGGGGGGAGCTACGAGCAGTACTTC	TRBD1	TRBJ2-7	.	TRBV28
CASSQAFSGRAEGETQYF	TGCGCCAGCAGCCAAGCCTTTAGCGGGAGGGCCGAGGGGGAGACCCAGTACTTC	TRBD2	TRBJ2-5	.	TRBV4-3
CASRGPGRSGYTF	TGTGCCAGCAGGGGGCCGGGAAGAAGTGGCTACACCTTC	.	TRBJ1-2	.	TRBV6-6
CASSYTGRGSFEQYF	TGTGCCAGCAGTTACACGGGCAGGGGGAGTTTCGAGCAGTACTTC	TRBD1	TRBJ2-7	.	TRBV27
CASSFSPEQYGYTF	TGTGCCAGCAGCTTCTCTCCAGAGCAGTATGGCTACACCTTC	.	TRBJ1-2	.	TRBV5-5
CASSYSPAYGYTF	TGTGCCAGCAGTTACTCGCCAGCCTATGGCTACACCTTC	.	TRBJ1-2	.	TRBV6-6
CSVEGPTGGDGEAFF	TGCAGCGTTGAAGGTCCCACAGGGGGCGATGGTGAAGCTTTCTTT	TRBD1	TRBJ1-1	.	TRBV29-1
CASSLPGRFSGNTIYF	TGTGCCAGCAGTTTACCCGGACGGTTCTCTGGAAACACCATATATTTT	.	TRBJ1-3	.	TRBV28
CASSFESPDEQYF	TGTGCCAGCAGTTTTGAGAGCCCGGACGAGCAGTACTTC	.	TRBJ2-7	once	TRBV7-9
CASSFAQGGEAFF	TGTGCCAGCAGCTTCGCGCAGGGCGGTGAAGCTTTCTTT	.	TRBJ1-1	few	TRBV7-9
CASSVGKGLGTEAFF	TGTGCCAGCAGCGTTGGAAAGGGGCTTGGAACTGAAGCTTTCTTT	.	TRBJ1-1	.	TRBV9
CASNSGGTGELFF	TGTGCCAGCAATTCGGGGGGGACCGGGGAGCTGTTTTTT	TRBD2	TRBJ2-2	.	TRBV27
CASRRDRGQNEQFF	TGTGCCAGCAGGCGGGACAGGGGGCAGAATGAGCAGTTCTTC	TRBD1	TRBJ2-1	.	TRBV6-5
CASSFSQGTEAFF	TGTGCCAGCAGCTTTTCACAGGGGACTGAAGCTTTCTTT	TRBD1	TRBJ1-1	.	TRBV5-6
CAWSRRVGDYGYTF	TGTGCCTGGAGCCGCAGGGTGGGGGACTATGGCTACACCTTC	.	TRBJ1-2	.	TRBV30
CASSFMASGNTEAFF	TGTGCCAGCAGCTTTATGGCGAGTGGGAACACTGAAGCTTTCTTT	.	TRBJ1-1	.	TRBV7-2
CASSLAGTLSTDTQYF	TGTGCCAGCAGCTTAGCTGGGACCCTGAGCACAGATACGCAGTATTTT	.	TRBJ2-3	.	TRBV7-9
CAWSLGGDTEAFF	TGTGCCTGGAGCCTCGGGGGGGACACTGAAGCTTTCTTT	.	TRBJ1-1	.	TRBV30